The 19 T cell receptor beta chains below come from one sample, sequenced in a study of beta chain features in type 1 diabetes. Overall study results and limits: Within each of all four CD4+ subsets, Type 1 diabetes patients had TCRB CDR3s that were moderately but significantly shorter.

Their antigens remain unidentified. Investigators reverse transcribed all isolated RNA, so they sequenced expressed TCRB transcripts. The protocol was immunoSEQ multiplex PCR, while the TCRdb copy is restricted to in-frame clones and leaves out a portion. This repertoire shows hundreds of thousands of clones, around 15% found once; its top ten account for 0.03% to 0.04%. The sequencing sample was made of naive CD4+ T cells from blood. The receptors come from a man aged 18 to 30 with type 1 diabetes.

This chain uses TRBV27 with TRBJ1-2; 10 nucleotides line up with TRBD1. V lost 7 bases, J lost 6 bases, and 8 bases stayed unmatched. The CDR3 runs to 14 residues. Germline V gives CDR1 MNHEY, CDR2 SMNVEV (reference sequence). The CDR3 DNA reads TGTGCCAGCATGGGTACCGACAGGGGGCATGGCTACACCTTC. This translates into CASMGTDRGHGYTF.

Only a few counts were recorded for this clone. This CDR3 reads CAWSARRNEQFF. The CDR3 nucleotides read TGTGCCTGGAGCGCACGGAGGAATGAGCAGTTCTTC. The rearrangement joins TRBV30 to TRBJ2-1, with TRBD2 as a possible D gene (5 bases). Trimming cost V 3 bases and J 7 bases, with 10 bases left between them. Per the germline V gene, CDR1 is GTSNPN and CDR2 is SVGIG (reference sequence). The length of the CDR3 is 12 residues.

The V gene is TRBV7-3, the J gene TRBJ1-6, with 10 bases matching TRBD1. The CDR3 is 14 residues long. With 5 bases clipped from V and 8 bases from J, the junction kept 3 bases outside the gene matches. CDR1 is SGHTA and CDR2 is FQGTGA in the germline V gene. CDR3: CASSDGQGDSPLHF. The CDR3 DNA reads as TGTGCCAGCAGCGACGGACAGGGGGATTCACCCCTCCACTTT.

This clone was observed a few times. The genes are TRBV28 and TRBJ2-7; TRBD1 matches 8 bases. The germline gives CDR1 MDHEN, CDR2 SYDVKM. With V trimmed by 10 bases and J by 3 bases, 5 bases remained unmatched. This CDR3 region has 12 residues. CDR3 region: CATDDRGYEQYF. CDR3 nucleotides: TGTGCCACCGACGACAGGGGCTACGAGCAGTACTTC.

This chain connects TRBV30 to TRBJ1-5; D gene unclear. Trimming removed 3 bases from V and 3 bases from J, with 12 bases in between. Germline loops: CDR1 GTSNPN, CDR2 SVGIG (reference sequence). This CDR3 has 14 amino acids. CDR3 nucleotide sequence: TGTGCCTGGAGCCTTAGTGATAACAATCAGCCCCAGCATTTT. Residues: CAWSLSDNNQPQHF.

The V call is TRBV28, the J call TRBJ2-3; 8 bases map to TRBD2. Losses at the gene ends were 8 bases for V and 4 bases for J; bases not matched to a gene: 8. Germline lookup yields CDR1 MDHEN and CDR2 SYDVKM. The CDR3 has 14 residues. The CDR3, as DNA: TGTGCCAGCCTCAACGGGGGGGCCTCAGATACGCAGTATTTT. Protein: CASLNGGASDTQYF.

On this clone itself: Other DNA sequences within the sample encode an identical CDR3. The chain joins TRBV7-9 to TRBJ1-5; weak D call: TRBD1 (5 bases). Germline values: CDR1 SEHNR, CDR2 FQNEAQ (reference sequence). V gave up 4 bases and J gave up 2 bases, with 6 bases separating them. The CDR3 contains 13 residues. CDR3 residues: CASSSQGNQPQHF. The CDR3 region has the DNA TGTGCCAGCAGCTCACAGGGCAATCAGCCCCAGCATTTT. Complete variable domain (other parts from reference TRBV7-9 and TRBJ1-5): DTGVSQNPRHKITKRGQNVTFRCDPISEHNRLYWYRQTLGQGPEFLTYFQNEAQLEKSRLLSDRFSAERPKGSFSTLEIQRTEQGDSAMYLCASSSQGNQPQHFGDGTRLSIL.

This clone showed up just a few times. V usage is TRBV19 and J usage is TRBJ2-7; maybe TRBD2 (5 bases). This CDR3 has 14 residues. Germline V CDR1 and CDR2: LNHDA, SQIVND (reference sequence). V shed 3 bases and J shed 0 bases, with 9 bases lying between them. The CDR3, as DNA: TGTGCCAGTAGTATTGGAGGCAGCTCCTACGAGCAGTACTTC. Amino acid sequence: CASSIGGSSYEQYF.

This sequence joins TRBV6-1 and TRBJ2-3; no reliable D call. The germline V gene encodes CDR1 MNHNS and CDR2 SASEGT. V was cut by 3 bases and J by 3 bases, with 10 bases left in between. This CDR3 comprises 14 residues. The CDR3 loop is CASSEAIGTDTQYF. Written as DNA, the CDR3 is TGTGCCAGCAGTGAGGCGATAGGGACAGATACGCAGTATTTT.

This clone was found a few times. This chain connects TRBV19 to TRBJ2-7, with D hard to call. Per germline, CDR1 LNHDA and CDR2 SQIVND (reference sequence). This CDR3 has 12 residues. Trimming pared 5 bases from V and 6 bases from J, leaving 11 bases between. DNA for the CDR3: TGTGCCAGTAGTGAAGAGTTTGGCGAGCAGTACTTC. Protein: CASSEEFGEQYF.

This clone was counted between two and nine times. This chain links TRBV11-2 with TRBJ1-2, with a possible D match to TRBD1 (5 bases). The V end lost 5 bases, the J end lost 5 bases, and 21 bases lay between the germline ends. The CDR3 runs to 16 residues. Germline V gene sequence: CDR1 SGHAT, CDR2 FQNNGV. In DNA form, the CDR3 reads TGTGCCAGCAGCCCCCTACCGGGGCAGGGTGAATATGGCTACACCTTC. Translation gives CASSPLPGQGEYGYTF. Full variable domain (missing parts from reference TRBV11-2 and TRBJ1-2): EAGVAQSPRYKIIEKRQSVAFWCNPISGHATLYWYQQILGQGPKLLIQFQNNGVVDDSQLPKDRFSAERLKGVDSTLKIQPAKLEDSAVYLCASSPLPGQGEYGYTFGSGTRLTVV.

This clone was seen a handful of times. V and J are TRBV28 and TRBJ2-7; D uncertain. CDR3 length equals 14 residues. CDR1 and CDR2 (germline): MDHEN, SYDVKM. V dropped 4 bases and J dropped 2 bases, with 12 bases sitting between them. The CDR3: CASSSMNPPYEQYF. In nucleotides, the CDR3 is TGTGCCAGCAGTTCAATGAACCCGCCCTACGAGCAGTACTTC. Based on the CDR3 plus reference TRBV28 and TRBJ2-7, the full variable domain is DVKVTQSSRYLVKRTGEKVFLECVQDMDHENMFWYRQDPGLGLRLIYFSYDVKMKEKGDIPEGYSVSREKKERFSLILESASTNQTSMYLCASSSMNPPYEQYFGPGTRLTVT.

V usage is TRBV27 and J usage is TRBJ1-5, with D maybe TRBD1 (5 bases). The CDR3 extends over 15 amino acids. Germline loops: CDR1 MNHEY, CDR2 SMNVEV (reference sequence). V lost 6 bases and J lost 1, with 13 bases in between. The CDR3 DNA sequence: TGTGCCAGCAGCAGAAACCGGGACAGCAATCAGCCCCAGCATTTT. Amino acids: CASSRNRDSNQPQHF.

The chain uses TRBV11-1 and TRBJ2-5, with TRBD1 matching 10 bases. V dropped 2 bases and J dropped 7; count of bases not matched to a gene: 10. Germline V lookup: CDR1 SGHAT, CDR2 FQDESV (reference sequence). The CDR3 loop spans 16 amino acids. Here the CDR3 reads CASSLPGQGPVGTQYF. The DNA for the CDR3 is TGTGCCAGCAGCTTACCGGGACAGGGGCCCGTGGGGACCCAGTACTTC.

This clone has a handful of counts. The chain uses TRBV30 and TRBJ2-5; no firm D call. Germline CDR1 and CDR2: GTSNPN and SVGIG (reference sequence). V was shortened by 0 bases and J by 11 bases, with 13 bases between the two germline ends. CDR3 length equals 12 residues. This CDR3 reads CAWSVGREKQYF. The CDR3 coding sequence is TGTGCCTGGAGTGTAGGTCGTGAAAAGCAGTACTTC.

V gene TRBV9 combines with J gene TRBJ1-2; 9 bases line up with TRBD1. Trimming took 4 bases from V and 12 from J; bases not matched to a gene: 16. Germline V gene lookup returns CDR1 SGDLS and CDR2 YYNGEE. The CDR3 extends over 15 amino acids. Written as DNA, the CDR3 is TGTGCCAGCAGCAAACTCCGGGACAGGGAGGAGGGCGACACCTTC. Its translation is CASSKLRDREEGDTF. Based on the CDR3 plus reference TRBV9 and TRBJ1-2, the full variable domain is DSGVTQTPKHLITATGQRVTLRCSPRSGDLSVYWYQQSLDQGLQFLIQYYNGEERAKGNILERFSAQQFPDLHSELNLSSLELGDSALYFCASSKLRDREEGDTFGSGTRLTVV.

CDR3 DNA sequence: TGTGCCAGCAGCTTGTTGGCGGGAGGGTACTACAATGAGCAGTTCTTC. This codes for CASSLLAGGYYNEQFF. This chain uses TRBV5-6 with TRBJ2-1, with TRBD2 matching 9 bases. The ends lost 1 base at V and 3 bases at J; junction bases unmatched: 5. This CDR3 has 16 residues. Germline CDR1 is SGHDT and CDR2 is YYEEEE.

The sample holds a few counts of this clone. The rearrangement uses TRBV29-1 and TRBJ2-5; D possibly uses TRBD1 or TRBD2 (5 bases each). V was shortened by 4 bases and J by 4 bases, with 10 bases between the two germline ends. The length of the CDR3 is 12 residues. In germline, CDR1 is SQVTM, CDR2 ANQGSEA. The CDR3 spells CSVAAGTETQYF. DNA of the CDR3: TGCAGCGTTGCGGCAGGGACAGAGACCCAGTACTTC.

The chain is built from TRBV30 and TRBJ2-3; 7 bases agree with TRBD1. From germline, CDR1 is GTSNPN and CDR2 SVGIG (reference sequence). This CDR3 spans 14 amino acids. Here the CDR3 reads CAHRPQGDTDTQYF. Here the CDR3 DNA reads TGTGCTCATCGGCCCCAGGGGGACACAGATACGCAGTATTTT.